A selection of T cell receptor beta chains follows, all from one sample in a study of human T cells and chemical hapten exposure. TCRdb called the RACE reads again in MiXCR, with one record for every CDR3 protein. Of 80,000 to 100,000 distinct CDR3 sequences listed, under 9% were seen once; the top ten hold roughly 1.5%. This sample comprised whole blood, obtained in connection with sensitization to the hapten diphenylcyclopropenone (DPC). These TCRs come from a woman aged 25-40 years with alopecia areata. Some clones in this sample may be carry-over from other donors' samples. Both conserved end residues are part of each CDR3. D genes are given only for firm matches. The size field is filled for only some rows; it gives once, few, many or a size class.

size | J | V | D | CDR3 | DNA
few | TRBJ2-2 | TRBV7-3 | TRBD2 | CASSLLGAGANTGELFF | TGTGCCAGCAGCTTACTCGGAGCGGGGGCGAACACCGGGGAGCTGTTTTTT
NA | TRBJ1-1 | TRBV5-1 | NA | CASSLGPGTTEAFF | TGCGCCAGCAGCTTGGGTCCAGGCACCACTGAAGCTTTCTTT
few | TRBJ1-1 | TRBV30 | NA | CAWSVRGGRTEAFF | TGTGCCTGGAGTGTACGGGGGGGGCGCACTGAAGCTTTCTTT
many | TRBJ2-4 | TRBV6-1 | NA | CASSTNRVLLAKNIQYF | TGTGCCAGCAGTACGAACAGGGTCCTCCTAGCCAAAAACATTCAGTACTTC
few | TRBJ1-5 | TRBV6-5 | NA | CASSYTPPGRGANQPQHF | TGTGCCAGCAGTTACACCCCCCCCGGTAGGGGGGCCAATCAGCCCCAGCATTTT
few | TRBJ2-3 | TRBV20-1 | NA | CSATDTRTDTQYF | TGCAGTGCAACGGACACCCGCACAGATACGCAGTATTTT
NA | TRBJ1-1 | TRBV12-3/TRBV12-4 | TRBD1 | CASRVDRGNTEAFF | TGTGCCAGCAGAGTGGACAGGGGAAACACTGAAGCTTTCTTT
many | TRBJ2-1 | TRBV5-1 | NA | CASSLAEFGPLAPYNEQFF | TGCGCCAGCAGCTTGGCAGAATTTGGACCTCTCGCACCCTACAATGAGCAGTTCTTC
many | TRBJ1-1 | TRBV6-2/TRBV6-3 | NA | CASSYAGRANTEAFF | TGTGCCAGCAGTTACGCGGGCAGGGCGAACACTGAAGCTTTCTTT
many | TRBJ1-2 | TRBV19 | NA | CASSARGGSNYGYTF | TGTGCCAGTAGTGCCCGGGGAGGATCGAACTATGGCTACACCTTC
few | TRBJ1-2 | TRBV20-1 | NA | CSGGSGPSPNYGYTF | TGCAGTGGAGGAAGCGGGCCTTCCCCTAACTATGGCTACACCTTC
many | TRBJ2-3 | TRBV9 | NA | CASSVTGAADTQYF | TGTGCCAGCAGCGTCACGGGGGCGGCAGATACGCAGTATTTT
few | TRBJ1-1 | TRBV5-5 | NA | CASSLGQMNPEAFF | TGTGCCAGCAGCTTGGGACAGATGAACCCTGAAGCTTTCTTT
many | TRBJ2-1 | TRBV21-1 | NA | CASSLTNREYEQFF | TGTGCCAGCAGCCTCACTAATCGGGAGTATGAGCAGTTCTTC
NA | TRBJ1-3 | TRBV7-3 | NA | CASQMGAGNTIYF | TGTGCCAGCCAAATGGGTGCGGGAAACACCATATATTTT
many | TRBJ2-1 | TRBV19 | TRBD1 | CAGGGQGPSEQFF | TGTGCCGGGGGGGGACAGGGGCCCTCGGAGCAGTTCTTC
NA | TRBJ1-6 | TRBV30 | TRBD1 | CAWSTHRDSSYNSPLHF | TGTGCCTGGAGTACACACCGGGACAGCTCCTATAATTCACCCCTCCACTTT
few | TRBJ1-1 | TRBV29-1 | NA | CSVDGPGLGTEAFF | TGCAGCGTTGATGGGCCGGGACTGGGCACTGAAGCTTTCTTT
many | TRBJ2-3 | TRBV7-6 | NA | CASSLAEDTQYF | TGTGCCAGCAGCTTAGCGGAAGATACGCAGTATTTT
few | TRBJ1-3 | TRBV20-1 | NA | CSAHVGNTIYF | TGCAGTGCTCACGTAGGAAACACCATATATTTT
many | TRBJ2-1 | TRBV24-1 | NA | CATSERGVGEQFF | TGTGCCACCAGTGAAAGGGGGGTTGGTGAGCAGTTCTTC
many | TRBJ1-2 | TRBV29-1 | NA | CSGGGIYGYTF | TGCAGCGGGGGGGGGATCTATGGCTACACCTTC
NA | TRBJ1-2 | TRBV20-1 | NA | CSARPPGRNYGYTF | TGCAGTGCGAGACCCCCCGGGCGTAACTATGGCTACACCTTC
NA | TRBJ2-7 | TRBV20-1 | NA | CSARVTGFYEQYF | TGCAGTGCTAGAGTCACAGGGTTTTACGAGCAGTACTTC
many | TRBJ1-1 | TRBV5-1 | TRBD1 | CASTEGASTEAFF | TGCGCCAGCACTGAGGGGGCGAGCACTGAAGCTTTCTTT
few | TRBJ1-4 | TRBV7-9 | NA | CASSLVEREKLFF | TGTGCCAGCAGCTTAGTTGAGCGCGAAAAACTGTTTTTT
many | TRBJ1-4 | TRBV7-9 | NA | CASSLAPQGNRKLFF | TGTGCCAGCAGCTTAGCGCCACAGGGTAATCGAAAACTGTTTTTT
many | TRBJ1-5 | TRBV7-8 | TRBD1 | CASSLDYSRGRSNQPQHF | TGTGCCAGCAGCTTAGATTACTCCAGGGGGCGAAGCAATCAGCCCCAGCATTTT
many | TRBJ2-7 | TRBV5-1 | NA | CASSIEQRATYEQYF | TGCGCCAGCAGCATAGAGCAACGGGCTACCTACGAGCAGTACTTC
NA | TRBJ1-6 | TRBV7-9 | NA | CASGQTFYNSPLHF | TGTGCCAGCGGACAGACCTTCTATAATTCACCCCTCCACTTT
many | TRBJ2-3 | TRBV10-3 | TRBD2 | CAISSETSGGAGTQYF | TGTGCCATCAGTTCTGAGACTAGCGGGGGGGCGGGTACGCAGTATTTT
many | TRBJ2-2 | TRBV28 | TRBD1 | CASSLQTGVGTGELFF | TGTGCCAGCAGTTTACAAACAGGGGTAGGAACCGGGGAGCTGTTTTTT
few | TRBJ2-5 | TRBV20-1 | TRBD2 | CSARRAGAKETQYF | TGCAGTGCTAGGCGAGCGGGGGCGAAAGAGACCCAGTACTTC
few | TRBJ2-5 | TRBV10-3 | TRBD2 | CAIAGGFEETQYF | TGTGCCATCGCGGGGGGATTCGAAGAGACCCAGTACTTC
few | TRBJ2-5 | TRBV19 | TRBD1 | CASSTAGGETQYF | TGTGCCAGTAGTACGGCAGGGGGAGAGACCCAGTACTTC
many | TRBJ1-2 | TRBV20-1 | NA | CSAHRRTDNGYTF | TGCAGTGCCCACCGCCGGACAGATAATGGCTACACCTTC
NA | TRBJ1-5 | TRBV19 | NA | CASSFRQVYSNQPQHF | TGTGCCAGTAGTTTCCGACAGGTTTATAGCAATCAGCCCCAGCATTTT
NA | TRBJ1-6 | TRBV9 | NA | CASSETGVSPLHF | TGTGCCAGCAGCGAGACGGGTGTCTCACCCCTCCACTTT
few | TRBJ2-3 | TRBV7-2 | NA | CASSWGRSDTQYF | TGTGCCAGCAGCTGGGGTCGCTCAGATACGCAGTATTTT
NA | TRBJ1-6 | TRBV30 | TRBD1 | CAWTTLGQGKSPLHF | TGTGCCTGGACGACCCTGGGACAGGGGAAATCACCCCTCCACTTT